Shown below are 30 T cell receptor beta chains from a single sample sequenced in a study of control samples from healthy donors and cancer patients. Sequencing was performed with immunoSEQ multiplex PCR; in TCRdb, only in-frame clones are kept and a portion is missing. The sample shows about 220,000 clones, 85% to 95% of them seen only once. The specimen sequenced was blood. These receptors were obtained from a man aged 45 to 65 in good health.

The V and J genes are TRBV4-1 and TRBJ1-6; D is perhaps TRBD1 (5 bases). Trimming pared 3 bases from V and 9 bases from J, leaving 15 bases between. In germline, CDR1 is MGHRA, CDR2 YSYEKL. The CDR3 runs 15 residues. CDR3 loop: CASSQAEGDSSPLHF. The CDR3 nucleotides are TGCGCCAGCAGCCAGGCCGAAGGGGATTCTTCACCCCTCCACTTT.

The chain uses TRBV28 and TRBJ1-1, with 8 bases that match TRBD1. CDR3 length equals 12 residues. Germline CDR1 is MDHEN and CDR2 is SYDVKM. V was pared by 6 bases and J by 6 bases, with 3 bases of the junction left unmatched. The CDR3 nucleotides are TGTGCCAGCAGGGACAGGGCGGCTGAAGCTTTCTTT. Residues: CASRDRAAEAFF.

The rearrangement uses TRBV7-3 and TRBJ2-7; 7 bases are a match to TRBD2. This CDR3 comprises 15 residues. Germline V lookup: CDR1 SGHTA, CDR2 FQGTGA. Germline trimming cut 1 base from V and 2 bases from J; bases unmatched to any gene: 5. The DNA for the CDR3 is TGTGCCAGCAGCTTAAGGCCTAGCGGACCCTACGAGCAGTACTTC. Amino acids: CASSLRPSGPYEQYF. Based on the CDR3 plus reference TRBV7-3 and TRBJ2-7, the full variable domain is GAGVSQTPSNKVTEKGKYVELRCDPISGHTALYWYRQSLGQGPEFLIYFQGTGAADDSGLPNDRFFAVRPEGSVSTLKIQRTERGDSAVYLCASSLRPSGPYEQYFGPGTRLTVT.

This rearrangement joins TRBV3-1 (or the pseudogene TRBV3-2) to TRBJ2-7; maybe TRBD1 (5 bases). This CDR3 has 13 residues. Germline CDR1 is LGHDT and CDR2 is YNNKEL (reference sequence). V lost 4 bases and J 1 base, leaving 8 bases between the germline ends. The DNA of the CDR3 is TGTGCCAGCAGCCTCCACAGGTCCTACGAGCAGTACTTC. Its protein product is CASSLHRSYEQYF.

V and J are TRBV5-1 and TRBJ2-1; 8 nucleotides align to TRBD2. Unmatched junction bases numbered 1, after V lost 4 bases and J lost 7 bases. The CDR3 totals 12 residues. The V gene's germline CDR1 is SGHRS and CDR2 YFSETQ. The CDR3: CASSTGGNEQFF. The CDR3 nucleotides are TGCGCCAGCAGCACGGGAGGGAATGAGCAGTTCTTC.

This sequence joins TRBV5-1 and TRBJ2-5; no reliable D call. From germline, CDR1 is SGHRS and CDR2 YFSETQ. Trimming stripped 1 base from V and 5 bases from J, with 15 bases between. This CDR3 contains 15 residues. CDR3 region: CASSLSRAISETQYF. The CDR3 bases are TGCGCCAGCAGCTTGAGTCGCGCCATATCGGAGACCCAGTACTTC.

V gene TRBV28 combines with J gene TRBJ2-3; D may be TRBD1 (6 bases). The CDR3 runs to 14 residues. Per germline, CDR1 MDHEN and CDR2 SYDVKM. The V and J ends lost 7 bases and 5 bases respectively, with 16 bases between them. The DNA for the CDR3 is TGTGCCAGCATCCCTTCTGGGGGCGGAGATACGCAGTATTTT. Amino acids: CASIPSGGGDTQYF. Filled out from reference TRBV28 and TRBJ2-3, the complete variable domain reads DVKVTQSSRYLVKRTGEKVFLECVQDMDHENMFWYRQDPGLGLRLIYFSYDVKMKEKGDIPEGYSVSREKKERFSLILESASTNQTSMYLCASIPSGGGDTQYFGPGTRLTVL.

V is TRBV5-1 and J is TRBJ2-2, with TRBD1 matching 8 bases. Germline V lookup: CDR1 SGHRS, CDR2 YFSETQ. CDR3 size: 13 residues. V dropped 7 bases and J dropped 2; count of bases not matched to a gene: 1. The CDR3 protein is CASGQGNTGELFF. In nucleotides, the CDR3 is TGCGCCAGCGGACAGGGAAACACCGGGGAGCTGTTTTTT.

V is TRBV30 and J is TRBJ1-1; a weak D match, TRBD1 (6 bases). The CDR3 runs 13 residues. Trimming took 5 bases from V and 3 from J, leaving 13 bases between them. The germline CDR1 and CDR2 sequences are GTSNPN and SVGIG (reference sequence). CDR3 DNA: TGTGCCTGGGATGCTTACAGGGACACTGAAGCTTTCTTT. Amino acid sequence: CAWDAYRDTEAFF.

V is TRBV28 and J is TRBJ1-2, with D perhaps TRBD1 (6 bases). Trimming cost V 5 bases and J 8 bases, with 12 bases left between them. Germline CDR1 is MDHEN and CDR2 is SYDVKM. This CDR3 spans 12 amino acids. The CDR3 DNA follows: TGTGCCAGCAGTCCTTACAGGGACGGCTACACCTTC. Translation gives CASSPYRDGYTF.

This clone was picked up one time. This sequence joins TRBV28 and TRBJ1-3; 10 bases are shared with TRBD1. CDR3 size: 16 residues. V lost 2 bases and J lost 2; bases outside the gene matches: 3. The V gene's germline CDR1 is MDHEN and CDR2 SYDVKM. This CDR3 is CASSLMGQGTGNTIYF. In DNA form, the CDR3 reads TGTGCCAGCAGTTTAATGGGACAGGGGACTGGAAACACCATATATTTT.

CDR3 coding DNA: TGTGCCAGCAGCGTAAGGACGATCCTTAATTCACCCCTCCACTTT. Amino acids: CASSVRTILNSPLHF. The rearrangement links TRBV9 to TRBJ1-6; no reliable D call. The CDR3 is made up of 15 amino acids. Trimming took 1 base from V and 6 from J, leaving 11 bases between them. Per the germline V gene, CDR1 is SGDLS and CDR2 is YYNGEE.

V and J are TRBV19 and TRBJ1-3; TRBD1 matches at 7 bases. In germline, CDR1 is LNHDA, CDR2 SQIVND (reference sequence). CDR3 size: 13 residues. V shed 6 bases and J 3 bases; nucleotides not matched to a gene: 2. In DNA, the CDR3 is TGTGCCAGTAGAGACAGGGTTGGAAACACCATATATTTT. Translated: CASRDRVGNTIYF.

In DNA form, the CDR3 reads TGTGCCAGCAGCTTCTTCCTGACAGGGGAGGAGCAGTACGTC. Translated, it gives CASSFFLTGEEQYV. The chain carries TRBV5-6 and TRBJ2-7; 8 nucleotides match TRBD1. Germline values: CDR1 SGHDT, CDR2 YYEEEE. CDR3 length equals 14 residues. V dropped 2 bases and J dropped 7; count of bases not matched to a gene: 8.

This chain joins TRBV24-1 and TRBJ2-2; tentative D call: TRBD1 (5 bases). This CDR3 is 16 amino acids long. Germline CDR1 is KGHDR and CDR2 is SFDVKD. V dropped 3 bases and J dropped 5 bases, with 15 bases sitting between them. As DNA, the CDR3 is TGTGCCACCAGTGATGGGTCGGCAGGGTTAACCGGGGAGCTGTTTTTT. Translation: CATSDGSAGLTGELFF.

This chain connects TRBV11-3 to TRBJ2-3, with D unresolved. V lost 3 bases, J lost 1 base, and 11 bases lay in between. Germline values: CDR1 SGHNT, CDR2 YENEEA. This CDR3 is 15 amino acids long. The CDR3 protein is CASSLGRKGTDTQYF. CDR3 sequence (DNA): TGTGCCAGCAGCTTGGGAAGGAAGGGCACAGATACGCAGTATTTT.

The gene calls are TRBV2 and TRBJ2-5; either TRBD1 or TRBD2 may fit D (6 bases each). V lost 2 bases and J 4 bases, leaving 14 bases between the germline ends. The germline V gene has CDR1 SNHLY and CDR2 FYNNEI. CDR3 length: 15 residues. DNA for the CDR3: TGTGCCAGCAGTGAAAGTGGGGGGCGTATAGAGACCCAGTACTTC. Translating it yields CASSESGGRIETQYF.

The chain joins TRBV29-1 to TRBJ2-7, with D perhaps TRBD1 or TRBD2 (5 bases each). The germline gives CDR1 SQVTM, CDR2 ANQGSEA. V was cut by 4 bases and J by 4 bases, with 17 bases left in between. The CDR3 is made up of 14 amino acids. The CDR3, as DNA: TGCAGCGTTGTCCTTCATGGGGGATCATACGAGCAGTACTTC. It is translated as CSVVLHGGSYEQYF.

V is TRBV5-1 and J is TRBJ2-2; 7 nucleotides match TRBD1. The CDR3 runs to 14 residues. Trimming at V came to 4 bases and at J to 4 bases, leaving 4 bases not matched to a gene. Germline CDR1 and CDR2: SGHRS and YFSETQ. CDR3 nucleotides: TGCGCCAGCAGCACTGACAGGGCCACCGGGGAGCTGTTTTTT. Encoded protein: CASSTDRATGELFF.

The CDR3 DNA reads TGTGCCAGCAGCCAAAAGGACGGCTCTGGAAACACCATATATTTT. It codes for CASSQKDGSGNTIYF. The chain links TRBV3-1 (or the pseudogene TRBV3-2) to TRBJ1-3; D is undetermined. CDR1 LGHDT and CDR2 YNNKEL come from the germline V gene (reference sequence). CDR3 size: 15 residues. Deletions cut 2 bases from V and 0 bases from J, with 8 bases between.

The rearrangement links TRBV4-1 to TRBJ2-3; D possibly corresponds to TRBD1 (5 bases). This CDR3 spans 15 amino acids. The V and J ends lost 0 bases and 0 bases respectively, with 7 bases between them. Germline assignment: CDR1 MGHRA and CDR2 YSYEKL. This CDR3 reads CASSQDDSSTDTQYF. CDR3 nucleotide sequence: TGCGCCAGCAGCCAAGATGACAGTAGCACAGATACGCAGTATTTT.

The V call is TRBV19, the J call TRBJ2-3, with D tentatively TRBD2 (5 bases). Germline V gene data show CDR1 as LNHDA and CDR2 as SQIVND (reference sequence). V was trimmed by 1 base and J by 8 bases, leaving 10 bases between them. The CDR3 sequence is 13 residues long. CDR3 region: CASSIGAEGTQYF. CDR3 DNA: TGTGCCAGTAGTATAGGAGCGGAAGGTACGCAGTATTTT.

The J gene is TRBJ2-3, the V gene TRBV11-3; D possibly corresponds to TRBD1 (6 bases). The CDR3 runs to 17 residues. CDR1 is SGHNT and CDR2 is YENEEA in the germline V gene. Trimming shortened V by 5 bases and J by 0 bases, and 18 bases separated the two germline ends. The CDR3 DNA follows: TGTGCCAGCAGCAAAGCCCTAGGGGGTCCTAGCACAGATACGCAGTATTTT. Translation gives CASSKALGGPSTDTQYF.

This rearrangement joins TRBV7-9 to TRBJ1-1, with a weak D call TRBD1 (6 bases). The CDR3 runs 15 residues. Trimming removed 7 bases from V and 1 base from J, with 16 bases in between. Germline CDR1 is SEHNR and CDR2 is FQNEAQ (reference sequence). The CDR3, as DNA: TGTGCCAGCAACTACGATAACAGGGAGAACACTGAAGCTTTCTTT. As protein: CASNYDNRENTEAFF. The full variable domain, its missing parts supplied by reference TRBV7-9 and TRBJ1-1, is DTGVSQNPRHKITKRGQNVTFRCDPISEHNRLYWYRQTLGQGPEFLTYFQNEAQLEKSRLLSDRFSAERPKGSFSTLEIQRTEQGDSAMYLCASNYDNRENTEAFFGQGTRLTVV.

Only one count was recorded for this clone. The chain has TRBV27 and TRBJ2-2; D is possibly TRBD2 (6 bases). The CDR3 is 17 residues long. Germline assignment: CDR1 MNHEY and CDR2 SMNVEV (reference sequence). The germline V and J ends were trimmed by 5 bases and 6 bases, with 22 bases remaining between them. The CDR3 sequence: CASSTPRTSPRAGELFF. The CDR3 nucleotides are TGTGCCAGCAGTACTCCCCGTACTAGCCCTAGAGCCGGGGAGCTGTTTTTT.

J is TRBJ2-2 and V is TRBV3-1 (or the pseudogene TRBV3-2), with unresolved D. Between the trimmed V and J ends, which lost 4 bases and 5 bases, there was a span of 2 bases. Germline assignment: CDR1 LGHDT and CDR2 YNNKEL (reference sequence). The CDR3 has 11 residues. The CDR3 is CASSLTGELFF. In DNA, the CDR3 is TGTGCCAGCAGCCTTACCGGGGAGCTGTTTTTT.

V gene TRBV2 combines with J gene TRBJ1-5; 7 bases agree with TRBD1. After removal of 4 bases from V and 3 bases from J, the junction contained 6 bases not matched to a gene. Per germline, CDR1 SNHLY and CDR2 FYNNEI. The CDR3 sequence is 15 residues long. As DNA, the CDR3 is TGTGCCAGCAGTGCGACAGGGACGGACAATCAGCCCCAGCATTTT. Its translation: CASSATGTDNQPQHF.

The J gene is TRBJ1-1, the V gene TRBV27; tentative D call: TRBD1 (6 bases). V was shortened by 2 bases and J by 0 bases, with 10 bases between the two germline ends. The CDR3 is 15 residues long. Germline values: CDR1 MNHEY, CDR2 SMNVEV (reference sequence). The CDR3 spells CASSLQRGVNTEAFF. The CDR3 nucleotides are TGTGCCAGCAGTTTACAGAGGGGGGTGAACACTGAAGCTTTCTTT.

The V gene is TRBV4-2, the J gene TRBJ1-2, with D unresolved. V was shortened by 3 bases and J by 3 bases, with 14 bases between the two germline ends. CDR1 and CDR2 (germline): LGHNA, YNFKEQ. The CDR3 runs to 15 residues. CDR3 region: CASSQERIWDYGYTF. The CDR3 DNA reads as TGTGCCAGCAGCCAGGAAAGAATTTGGGACTATGGCTACACCTTC.

The chain joins TRBV5-6 to TRBJ2-1; D is undetermined. V dropped 0 bases and J dropped 2 bases, with 6 bases sitting between them. The CDR3 totals 14 residues. Germline assignment: CDR1 SGHDT and CDR2 YYEEEE. The DNA for the CDR3 is TGTGCCAGCAGCTTGGTGACCCCCTACAATGAGCAGTTCTTC. Translation: CASSLVTPYNEQFF.